A single sample gave rise to the 15 T cell receptor beta chains below, sequenced in a study of beta chain features in type 1 diabetes. Study-level findings and limits: Moderate yet significant TCRB CDR3 shortening was seen in Type 1 diabetes patients in all four CD4+ subsets.

Antigen specificity for these receptors is unknown. Since all of the isolated RNA was reverse transcribed, expressed TCRB transcripts were what got sequenced. The assay was immunoSEQ multiplex PCR, and TCRdb's table has in-frame clones only and misses some. The sample lists roughly 240,000 clones, approximately 24% seen once, with roughly 0.013% in the top ten. Material for sequencing was naive CD4+ T cells from blood. These receptors came from a woman under 40 with type 1 diabetes.

In DNA form, the CDR3 reads TGTGCCAGCAGCCCTCTCCCCGGGAGAGGGGCCAACGTCCTGACTTTC. This codes for CASSPLPGRGANVLTF. The V gene is TRBV14, the J gene TRBJ2-6, with D possibly matching TRBD2 (6 bases). Germline CDR1 reads SGHDN; CDR2 reads FVKESK. Trimming removed 4 bases at V and 4 bases at J, with 14 bases between. There are 16 residues in the CDR3. Combining the CDR3 with reference TRBV14 and TRBJ2-6 gives the whole variable domain EAGVTQFPSHSVIEKGQTVTLRCDPISGHDNLYWYRRVMGKEIKFLLHFVKESKQDESGMPNNRFLAERTGGTYSTLKVQPAELEDSGVYFCASSPLPGRGANVLTFGAGSRLTVL.

This clone was counted a few times. The chain recombines TRBV7-9 with TRBJ2-3; TRBD2 agrees at 10 bases. With V trimmed by 5 bases and J by 4 bases, 6 bases remained unmatched. This CDR3 contains 15 residues. CDR1 and CDR2 (germline): SEHNR, FQNEAQ (reference sequence). The CDR3 spells CASSVRLAGADTQYF. In nucleotides, the CDR3 is TGTGCCAGCAGCGTAAGACTAGCGGGCGCAGATACGCAGTATTTT.

This rearrangement joins TRBV27 to TRBJ2-1, with 9 bases matching TRBD2. Germline loops: CDR1 MNHEY, CDR2 SMNVEV (reference sequence). After removal of 5 bases from V and 5 bases from J, the junction contained 7 bases not matched to a gene. The CDR3 has 15 amino acids. The CDR3 sequence is CASSPWTSAHNEQFF. The CDR3 DNA follows: TGTGCCAGCAGTCCCTGGACTAGCGCCCACAATGAGCAGTTCTTC.

The chain uses TRBV14 and TRBJ2-1, with 7 positions matching TRBD2. Trimming cost V 4 bases and J 4 bases; bases outside gene matches: 13. Germline values: CDR1 SGHDN, CDR2 FVKESK. The CDR3 contains 17 residues. For the CDR3, the DNA is TGTGCCAGCAGCCCACGGCTCGGCGGGAGTCAATACAATGAGCAGTTCTTC. This sequence encodes CASSPRLGGSQYNEQFF.

This clone was detected only a few times. J is TRBJ2-5 and V is TRBV4-1, with 8 nucleotides matching TRBD2. Germline-derived CDR1 and CDR2 are MGHRA and YSYEKL. V gave up 4 bases and J gave up 1 base; unmatched junction bases: 8. CDR3 length equals 16 residues. The CDR3 bases are TGCGCCAGCAGCCTTAGGCCTGGACTAGCCCAAGAGACCCAGTACTTC. Protein product: CASSLRPGLAQETQYF.

The rearrangement uses TRBV25-1 and TRBJ2-6, with TRBD1 identical over 9 bases. CDR1 and CDR2 (germline): MGHDK, SYGVNS. The junction had 5 bases not matched to a gene; V was cut back by 3 bases and J by 2 bases. The CDR3 loop spans 17 amino acids. Here the CDR3 reads CASSDGTGNAGANVLTF. The CDR3 region has the DNA TGTGCCAGCAGTGACGGGACAGGGAATGCTGGGGCCAACGTCCTGACTTTC.

As to this clone: This sample also contains other DNA sequences that code for the same CDR3. J is TRBJ2-5 and V is TRBV5-1; TRBD1 matches at 9 bases. The germline CDR1 and CDR2 sequences are SGHRS and YFSETQ. J was trimmed by 5 bases and V by 4 bases; bases with no gene match: 3. The CDR3 totals 13 residues. The CDR3 sequence: CASSTGQGETQYF. In nucleotides, the CDR3 is TGCGCCAGCAGCACCGGACAGGGGGAGACCCAGTACTTC.

This clone appeared a few times. CDR3 sequence: CASSRDRDHEQYF. In DNA form, the CDR3 reads TGTGCCAGCAGCCGGGACAGGGATCACGAGCAGTACTTC. V is TRBV7-3 and J is TRBJ2-7, with 9 bases aligning to TRBD1. Per the germline V gene, CDR1 is SGHTA and CDR2 is FQGTGA. The V gene end was trimmed by 5 bases and the J gene end by 5 bases; junction bases not matched to a gene: 4. CDR3 length equals 13 residues.

This chain links TRBV19 with TRBJ2-2; D is possibly TRBD1 (6 bases). The ends were cut back, 5 bases at V and 3 bases at J, with 16 bases in the middle. Germline lookup yields CDR1 LNHDA and CDR2 SQIVND (reference sequence). This CDR3 comprises 16 residues. Here the CDR3 reads CASSPGRGIHTGELFF. As DNA, the CDR3 is TGTGCCAGTAGTCCCGGCAGGGGCATTCACACCGGGGAGCTGTTTTTT.

In its sample, this clone was seen a few times. The CDR3 DNA reads TGTGCCATCAGTGAGTCCCCGGGAGGTTACACAGATACGCAGTATTTT. It encodes CAISESPGGYTDTQYF. V gene TRBV10-3 combines with J gene TRBJ2-3; TRBD2 matches at 7 bases. The germline V gene encodes CDR1 ENHRY and CDR2 SYGVKD. J lost 2 bases, V lost 0 bases, and 5 bases had no gene match. This CDR3 is 16 amino acids long.

This clone appeared a few times. The chain is built from TRBV15 and TRBJ1-5; D ambiguous. The V gene's germline CDR1 is LNHNV and CDR2 YYDKDF (reference sequence). Trimming shortened V by 3 bases and J by 1 base, and 19 bases separated the two germline ends. The CDR3 spans 18 residues. CDR3 sequence (DNA): TGTGCCACCAGCAGGGTCTACAGAGGGTTCGCGAGCAATCAGCCCCAGCATTTT. Residues: CATSRVYRGFASNQPQHF. The complete variable domain, with remaining parts taken from reference TRBV15 and TRBJ1-5, reads DAMVIQNPRYQVTQFGKPVTLSCSQTLNHNVMYWYQQKSSQAPKLLFHYYDKDFNNEADTPDNFQSRRPNTSFCFLDIRSPGLGDTAMYLCATSRVYRGFASNQPQHFGDGTRLSIL.

The rearrangement links TRBV10-3 to TRBJ2-1; D ambiguous. V lost 4 bases and J 4 bases, leaving 5 bases between the germline ends. This CDR3 comprises 12 residues. The V gene's germline CDR1 is ENHRY and CDR2 SYGVKD. The CDR3 reads CAISAVYNEQFF. Written as DNA, the CDR3 is TGTGCCATCAGTGCAGTTTACAATGAGCAGTTCTTC.

The V gene is TRBV29-1, the J gene TRBJ1-4; TRBD1 might be the D (5 bases). The germline V and J ends were trimmed by 4 bases and 4 bases, with 10 bases remaining between them. This CDR3 contains 13 residues. CDR1 is SQVTM and CDR2 is ANQGSEA in the germline V gene. The CDR3 region is CSVGRGYNEKLFF. Written as DNA, the CDR3 is TGCAGCGTTGGGAGGGGCTATAATGAAAAACTGTTTTTT.

This chain links TRBV18 with TRBJ2-1; D is perhaps TRBD1 (6 bases). The V gene's germline CDR1 is KGHSH and CDR2 LQKENI. The CDR3 loop spans 15 amino acids. Trimming left V 3 bases short and J 5 bases short, with 14 bases between. This chain's CDR3 is CASSPVGTWDNEQFF. CDR3 nucleotide sequence: TGTGCCAGCTCACCGGTGGGGACATGGGACAATGAGCAGTTCTTC.

The gene calls are TRBV9 and TRBJ1-1; perhaps TRBD1 as D (5 bases). The CDR3 contains 14 residues. Trimming cost V 4 bases and J 4 bases, with 14 bases left between them. CDR1 and CDR2 (germline): SGDLS, YYNGEE. The CDR3 sequence: CASSPSVDSTEAFF. The DNA of the CDR3 is TGTGCCAGCAGCCCGTCAGTTGACAGCACTGAAGCTTTCTTT.